Sequencing of this T cell receptor (beta chain) was carried out in a study of chemoradiotherapy in HPV16-positive cancers. Background on the study: Candidate HPV-specific T-cell clones and common TCR motifs came from functional assays in a couple of HPV16-positive patients.

Whole-study results and caveats: Better recurrence-free survival went with HPV-responsive T-cell expansion in HPV16-positive patients. The functional HPV-specific definition rests on just a couple of HPV16-positive patients. Candidate HPV-specific clones and E7-related TCR motifs grew in tumor during treatment.

Of note for this clone: What it binds is unknown.

The data were produced by immunoSEQ multiplex PCR, yet TCRdb's version contains in-frame clones alone and is incomplete. The sample has about 6,600 clones, 65% to 80% seen once. This TCR came from a human donor with HPV-associated anogenital cancer. The sample was tumor tissue, taken from a patient who underwent chemoradiotherapy.

CDR3 amino acids: CASSYWGRSGYTF. CDR3 coding DNA: TGTGCCAGCAGTTACTGGGGGCGCAGCGGCTACACCTTC. This chain connects TRBV6-5 to TRBJ1-2, with D maybe TRBD1 (6 bases). Germline loops: CDR1 MNHEY, CDR2 SVGAGI. Trimming shortened V by 1 base and J by 8 bases, and 11 bases separated the two germline ends. This CDR3 comprises 13 residues.